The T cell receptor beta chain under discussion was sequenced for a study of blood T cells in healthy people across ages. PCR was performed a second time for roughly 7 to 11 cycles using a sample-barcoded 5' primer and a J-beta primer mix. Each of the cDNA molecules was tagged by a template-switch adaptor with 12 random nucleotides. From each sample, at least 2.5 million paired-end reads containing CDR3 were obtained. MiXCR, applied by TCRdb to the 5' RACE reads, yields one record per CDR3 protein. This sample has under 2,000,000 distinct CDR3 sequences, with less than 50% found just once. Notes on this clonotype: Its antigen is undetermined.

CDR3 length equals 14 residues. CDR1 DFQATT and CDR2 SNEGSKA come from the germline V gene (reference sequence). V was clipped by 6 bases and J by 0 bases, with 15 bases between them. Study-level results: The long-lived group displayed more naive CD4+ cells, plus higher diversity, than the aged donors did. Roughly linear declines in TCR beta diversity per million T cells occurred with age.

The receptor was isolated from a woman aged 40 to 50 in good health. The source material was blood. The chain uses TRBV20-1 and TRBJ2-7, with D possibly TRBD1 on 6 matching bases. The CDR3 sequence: CSATGYAASYEQYF. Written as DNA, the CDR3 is TGCAGTGCCACAGGGTACGCAGCCTCCTACGAGCAGTACTTC.